This T cell receptor beta chain was sequenced during a study of blood T cell repertoires in COVID-19 (dated by TCRdb to 2018 to 2020). About the investigation overall: Collaborator samples came from the United States, Italy and Spain and covered acute and convalescent phases of COVID-19. The repertoires were made available in a free public database intended to serve as a resource for research on the immune response to SARS-CoV-2. The samples were drawn from the first 160 participants of the ongoing ImmuneRACE study and from over 950 subjects provided by 6 global collaborators. Nearly every sample came with metadata listing a de-identified subject ID, COVID-19 status, age in years and sex. Deeply sampled blood TCRbeta repertoires from subjects exposed to, actively infected with, or recovered from COVID-19 were included in the dataset. The material from the prospective study consisted of cDNA or gDNA derived from T cells, B-cell-depleted T cells, or PBMCs. Where available, HLA class I and class II types were taken from metadata supplied by the sample provider and were not determined by assay-based typing. The study at large found these results: Clinical and demographic metadata were provided uncurated, with the amount varying by source and participant.

Of note for this clone: This receptor's antigen is unknown. Per-base qualities were not stored, and no clone one base away is much larger.

The germline V gene (reference sequence) sets CDR1 to LGHDT and CDR2 to YNNKEL. The CDR3 covers 16 residues, taking in both the cysteine and the phenylalanine. Only CDR3 DNA is held: 48 bases, read in frame from base 1. V was cut back by 5 bases and J by 0 bases, leaving a gap of 14 bases between them. The immunoSEQ Assay, a bias-controlled multiplex PCR, was used to amplify TCRbeta CDR3 regions from genomic DNA. The original pipeline was this. The number of nucleated cells in each sample was estimated from the amplification of reference gene primers within the assay. Sequence reads were collapsed and filtered to measure the absolute abundance of every unique TCRbeta CDR3 rearrangement. For each sample, productive Simpson clonality was calculated by taking the square root of Simpson's diversity index across productive rearrangements. Imported from immuneACCESS, the table was reduced by TCRdb to in-frame sequences with V and J called. These copies leave out some clones; in studies compared against another copy, an unresolved V gene accounts for under half, and the cause of the remainder is not known. The V and J calls and clone size are taken from that table; D and trimming were inferred from the DNA. The sample includes over 250,000 clones, with more than 75% observed a single time. Around 0.99% of the sample comes from the top ten.

Another Seattle source contributed samples from volunteer blood donors who had recovered from COVID-19. Collaborating institutions collected whole blood in K2EDTA tubes following their own protocols. Collaborator samples were shipped for TCRbeta analysis as frozen whole blood, isolated PBMCs, or DNA extracted from either sample type. Material: peripheral blood. The receptor's source is a woman aged 40 to 50 who had recovered from COVID-19. Recombination linked TRBV3-1 (or the pseudogene TRBV3-2) to TRBJ1-3; perhaps TRBD1 is the D gene, with 6 bases matching. The nucleotide sequence reads TGTGCCAGCAGCTACCAGGGGCCCTCCTCTGGAAACACCATATATTTT. Its translation reads: CASSYQGPSSGNTIYF.